This passage covers 5 T cell receptor beta chains from one sample sequenced in a study of post-analysis software for immune sequencing data. Unique-molecular-identifier-tagged TCR beta cDNA libraries were used. From the PCR reads, TCRdb called clonotypes with MiXCR, one entry per CDR3 protein. This sample yields about 770,000 distinct CDR3 sequences, of which around 45% are seen a single time; over 4.5% belongs to the top ten. Regarding the study as a whole: Relative to controls, patients had a few TRBV segments at higher frequency, with TRBV5-6, TRBV5-1 and TRBV20-1 among these.

Antigens of these TCRs are unknown. The sequencing sample was made of blood. These receptors were collected from a girl between 10 and 17 years old with multiple sclerosis.

V gene TRBV15 combines with J gene TRBJ1-2, with D possibly TRBD1 on 6 matching bases. CDR3 length: 15 amino acids. Germline CDR1 reads LNHNV; CDR2 reads YYDKDF (reference sequence). V was clipped by 0 bases and J by 2 bases, with 10 bases between them. The CDR3 DNA reads TGTGCCACCAGCAGAGATCTGACAGGAAACTATGGCTACACCTTC. Translating gives CATSRDLTGNYGYTF. The full variable domain, in which reference TRBV15 and TRBJ1-2 provide the parts outside the CDR3, is DAMVIQNPRYQVTQFGKPVTLSCSQTLNHNVMYWYQQKSSQAPKLLFHYYDKDFNNEADTPDNFQSRRPNTSFCFLDIRSPGLGDTAMYLCATSRDLTGNYGYTFGSGTRLTVV.

This clonotype was seen only a few times. V and J are TRBV5-1 and TRBJ2-3, with 10 bases fitting TRBD1. This CDR3 is 15 amino acids long. Germline V gene data show CDR1 as SGHRS and CDR2 as YFSETQ. The junction had 10 bases not matched to a gene; V was cut back by 4 bases and J by 8 bases. Here the CDR3 DNA reads TGCGCCAGCAGCCCCCCGGGACAGGGGTTTCTTACGCAGTATTTT. It specifies CASSPPGQGFLTQYF.

J is TRBJ2-7 and V is TRBV5-1; D could derive from TRBD1 or TRBD2 (6 bases each). Germline V gives CDR1 SGHRS, CDR2 YFSETQ. The V and J ends lost 7 bases and 5 bases respectively, with 19 bases between them. This CDR3 is built from 14 residues. The DNA of the CDR3 is TGCGCCAGCGGCTCGAAGGGGGGCAAACACGAGCAGTACTTC. It codes for CASGSKGGKHEQYF.

This clonotype was recorded a few times. The rearrangement joins TRBV20-1 to TRBJ2-7, with a weak D call TRBD1 (6 bases). The CDR3 length is 14 residues. The germline gives CDR1 DFQATT, CDR2 SNEGSKA (reference sequence). The ends were cut back, 0 bases at V and 3 bases at J, with 12 bases in the middle. The chain's CDR3 is CSARDMGQIYEQYF. The CDR3 coding sequence is TGCAGTGCTAGAGATATGGGACAAATCTACGAGCAGTACTTC.

The chain recombines TRBV20-1 with TRBJ2-1; perhaps TRBD2 as D (6 bases). The germline V gene encodes CDR1 DFQATT and CDR2 SNEGSKA (reference sequence). The CDR3 totals 13 residues. V was clipped by 3 bases and J by 9 bases, with 15 bases between them. CDR3 sequence reads: CSASSGVDTEQFF. The CDR3 DNA reads TGCAGTGCTAGTTCGGGAGTCGATACTGAGCAGTTCTTC.